The T cell receptor (beta chain) described here comes from a study of T cell repertoires in cytomegalovirus infection. Background on the study: CMV infection and matching HLA type were both indicated by public TCR beta signatures. General study points: Carriers of CMV plus the relevant HLA were identified by cumulative public TCR beta family frequency. The response measured ex vivo was dominated by TCR beta clonotypes (HLA-C-restricted and CMV-specific).

The sample holds many counts of this clonotype. Its target is not known. The CDR3 contains 15 residues. V lost 2 bases, J lost 6 bases, and 14 bases lay in between. CDR1 and CDR2 (germline): MNHNY, SVGAGI (reference sequence). TCRdb re-analysed the reads in MiXCR, keeping a single row per CDR3 protein. The sample holds around 170,000 distinct CDR3 sequences; over 13% are singletons and the top ten take about a quarter. Material for sequencing was PBMCs. The chain carries TRBV6-6 and TRBJ1-5; possibly TRBD1 for D (5 bases). The receptor was isolated from a human donor in good health (CMV status not recorded). Some clones in this sample may be carry-over from other donors' samples. In DNA form, the CDR3 reads TGTGCCAGCAGTTACCCCCCGGTTGGGGGTCAGCCCCAGCATTTT. Its translation: CASSYPPVGGQPQHF.